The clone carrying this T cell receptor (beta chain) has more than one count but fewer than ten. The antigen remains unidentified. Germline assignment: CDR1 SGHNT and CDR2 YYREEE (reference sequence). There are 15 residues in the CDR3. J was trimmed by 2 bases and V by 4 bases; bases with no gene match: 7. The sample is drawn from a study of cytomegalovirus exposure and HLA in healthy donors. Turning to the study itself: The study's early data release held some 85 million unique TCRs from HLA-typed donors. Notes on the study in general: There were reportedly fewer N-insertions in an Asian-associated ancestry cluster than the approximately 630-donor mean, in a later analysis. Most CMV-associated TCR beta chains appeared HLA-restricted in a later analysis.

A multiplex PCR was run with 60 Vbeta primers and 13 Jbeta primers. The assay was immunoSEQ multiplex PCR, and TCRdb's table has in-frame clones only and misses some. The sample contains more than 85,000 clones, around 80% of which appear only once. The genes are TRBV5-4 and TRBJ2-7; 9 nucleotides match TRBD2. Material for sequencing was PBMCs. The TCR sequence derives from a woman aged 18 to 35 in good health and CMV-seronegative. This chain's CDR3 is CASSLRAGGPYEQYF. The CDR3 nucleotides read TGTGCCAGCAGCCTTCGGGCGGGGGGGCCCTACGAGCAGTACTTC. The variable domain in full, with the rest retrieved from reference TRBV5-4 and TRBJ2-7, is ETGVTQSPTHLIKTRGQQVTLRCSSQSGHNTVSWYQQALGQGPQFIFQYYREEENGRGNFPPRFSGLQFPNYSSELNVNALELDDSALYLCASSLRAGGPYEQYFGPGTRLTVT.